This TCR beta chain was profiled in a study of Tregs in tolerant kidney transplant recipients. The data were produced by immunoSEQ multiplex PCR, yet TCRdb's version contains in-frame clones alone and is incomplete. In the table there are tens of thousands of clones, about 90% of which are singletons. Unstimulated Tregs (CD4+CD25+CD127-) and CD4+CD25- non-Tregs were sorted from PBMCs. The CDR3 is 15 amino acids. Germline CDR1 is LNHDA and CDR2 is SQIVND (reference sequence). V was shortened by 6 bases and J by 2 bases, with 14 bases between the two germline ends. Specimen: Tregs from blood. The chain combines TRBV19 with TRBJ2-1, with D perhaps matching TRBD1 (5 bases). This sequence originates from a human donor in good health. CDR3 region: CASRFGQGTYNEQFF. As DNA, the CDR3 is TGTGCCAGTAGATTCGGACAAGGAACCTACAATGAGCAGTTCTTC.